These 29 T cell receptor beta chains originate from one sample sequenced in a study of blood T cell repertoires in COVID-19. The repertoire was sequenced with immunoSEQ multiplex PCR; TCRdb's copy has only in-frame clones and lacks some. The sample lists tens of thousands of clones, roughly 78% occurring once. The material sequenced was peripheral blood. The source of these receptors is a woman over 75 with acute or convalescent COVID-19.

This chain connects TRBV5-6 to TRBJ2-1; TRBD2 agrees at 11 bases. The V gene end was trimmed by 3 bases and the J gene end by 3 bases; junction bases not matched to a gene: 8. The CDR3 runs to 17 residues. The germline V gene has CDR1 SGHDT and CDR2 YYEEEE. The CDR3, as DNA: TGTGCCAGCAGCTCGGACCCGGGACTAGCGGACTACAATGAGCAGTTCTTC. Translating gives CASSSDPGLADYNEQFF. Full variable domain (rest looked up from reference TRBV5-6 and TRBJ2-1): DAGVTQSPTHLIKTRGQQVTLRCSPKSGHDTVSWYQQALGQGPQFIFQYYEEEERQRGNFPDRFSGHQFPNYSSELNVNALLLGDSALYLCASSSDPGLADYNEQFFGPGTRLTVL.

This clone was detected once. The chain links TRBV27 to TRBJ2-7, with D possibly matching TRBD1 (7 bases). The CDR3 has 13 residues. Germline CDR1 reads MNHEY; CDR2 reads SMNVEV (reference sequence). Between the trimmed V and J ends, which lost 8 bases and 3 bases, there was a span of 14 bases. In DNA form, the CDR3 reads TGTGCCAGCCGGGGGACAGCAATCTACGAGCAGTACTTC. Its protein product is CASRGTAIYEQYF.

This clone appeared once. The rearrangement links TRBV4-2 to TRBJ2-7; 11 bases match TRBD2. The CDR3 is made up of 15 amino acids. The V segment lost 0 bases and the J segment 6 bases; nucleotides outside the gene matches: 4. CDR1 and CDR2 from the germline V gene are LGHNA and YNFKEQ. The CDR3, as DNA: TGTGCCAGCAGCCAAGACGGGACTAGCGGTCTCGAGCAGTACTTC. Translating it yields CASSQDGTSGLEQYF.

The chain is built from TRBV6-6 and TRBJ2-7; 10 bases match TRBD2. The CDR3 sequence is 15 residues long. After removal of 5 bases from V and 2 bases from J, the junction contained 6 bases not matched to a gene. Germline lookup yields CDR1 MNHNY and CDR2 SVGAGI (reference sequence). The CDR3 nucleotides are TGTGCCAGCAGTCGTACTAGCGGGGAGACCTACGAGCAGTACTTC. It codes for CASSRTSGETYEQYF.

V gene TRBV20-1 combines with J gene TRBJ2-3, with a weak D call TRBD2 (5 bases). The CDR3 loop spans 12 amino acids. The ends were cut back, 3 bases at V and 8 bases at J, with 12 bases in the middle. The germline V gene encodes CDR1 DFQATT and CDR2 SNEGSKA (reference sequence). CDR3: CSASGPRGTQYF. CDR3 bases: TGCAGTGCTAGTGGGCCTCGGGGTACGCAGTATTTT.

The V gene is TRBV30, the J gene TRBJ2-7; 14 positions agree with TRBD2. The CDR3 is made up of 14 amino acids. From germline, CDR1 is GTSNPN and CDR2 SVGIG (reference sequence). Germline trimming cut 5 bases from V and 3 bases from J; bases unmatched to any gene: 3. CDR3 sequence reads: CAWGLAGGHYEQYF. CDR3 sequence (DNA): TGTGCCTGGGGACTAGCGGGGGGACACTACGAGCAGTACTTC.

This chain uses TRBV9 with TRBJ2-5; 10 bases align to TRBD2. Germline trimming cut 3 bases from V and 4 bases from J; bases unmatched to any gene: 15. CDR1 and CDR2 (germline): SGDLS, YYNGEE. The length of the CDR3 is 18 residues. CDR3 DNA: TGTGCCAGCAGCGCCCGGAGGGGAGCGGGAGGGCCTAGAGAGACCCAGTACTTC. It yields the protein CASSARRGAGGPRETQYF. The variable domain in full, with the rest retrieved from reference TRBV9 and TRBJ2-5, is DSGVTQTPKHLITATGQRVTLRCSPRSGDLSVYWYQQSLDQGLQFLIQYYNGEERAKGNILERFSAQQFPDLHSELNLSSLELGDSALYFCASSARRGAGGPRETQYFGPGTRLLVL.

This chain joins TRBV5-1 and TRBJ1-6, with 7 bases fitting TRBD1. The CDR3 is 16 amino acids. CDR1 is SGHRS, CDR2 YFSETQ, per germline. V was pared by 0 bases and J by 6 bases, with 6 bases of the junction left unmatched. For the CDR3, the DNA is TGCGCCAGCAGCTTGGGAGGGGGCGAAGGTAATTCACCCCTCCACTTT. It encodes CASSLGGGEGNSPLHF.

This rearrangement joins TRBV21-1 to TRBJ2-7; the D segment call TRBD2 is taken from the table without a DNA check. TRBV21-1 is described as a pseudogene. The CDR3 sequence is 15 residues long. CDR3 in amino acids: CASSKGLADSYEQYF. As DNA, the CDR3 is TGTGCCAGCAGCAAAGGACTAGCCGACTCCTACGAGCAGTACTTC.

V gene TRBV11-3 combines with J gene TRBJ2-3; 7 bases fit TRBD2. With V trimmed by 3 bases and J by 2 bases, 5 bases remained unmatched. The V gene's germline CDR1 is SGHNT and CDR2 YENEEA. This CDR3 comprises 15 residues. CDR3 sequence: CASSFASGNTDTQYF. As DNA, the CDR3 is TGTGCCAGCAGCTTTGCTAGCGGAAACACAGATACGCAGTATTTT. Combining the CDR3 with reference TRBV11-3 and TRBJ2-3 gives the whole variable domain EAGVVQSPRYKIIEKKQPVAFWCNPISGHNTLYWYLQNLGQGPELLIRYENEEAVDDSQLPKDRFSAERLKGVDSTLKIQPAELGDSAVYLCASSFASGNTDTQYFGPGTRLTVL.

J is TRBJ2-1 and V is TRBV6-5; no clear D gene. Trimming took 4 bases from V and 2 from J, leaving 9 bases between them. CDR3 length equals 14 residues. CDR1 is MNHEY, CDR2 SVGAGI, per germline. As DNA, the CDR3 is TGTGCCAGCAGTTCCTCTCGGGCCTACAATGAGCAGTTCTTC. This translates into CASSSSRAYNEQFF.

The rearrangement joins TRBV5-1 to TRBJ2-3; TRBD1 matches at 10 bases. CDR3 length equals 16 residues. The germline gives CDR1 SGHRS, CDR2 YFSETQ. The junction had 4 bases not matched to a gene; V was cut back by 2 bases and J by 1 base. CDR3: CASSLGTGDGTDTQYF. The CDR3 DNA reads TGCGCCAGCAGCTTAGGGACAGGGGATGGCACAGATACGCAGTATTTT.

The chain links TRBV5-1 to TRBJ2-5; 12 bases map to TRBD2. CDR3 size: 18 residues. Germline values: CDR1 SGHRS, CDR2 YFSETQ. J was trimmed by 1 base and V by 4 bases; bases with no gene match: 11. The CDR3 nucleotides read TGCGCCAGCAGCCCAGGACTAGCGGGGCGCTCCCTCCAAGAGACCCAGTACTTC. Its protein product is CASSPGLAGRSLQETQYF. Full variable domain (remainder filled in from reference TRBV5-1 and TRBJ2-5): KAGVTQTPRYLIKTRGQQVTLSCSPISGHRSVSWYQQTPGQGLQFLFEYFSETQRNKGNFPGRFSGRQFSNSRSEMNVSTLELGDSALYLCASSPGLAGRSLQETQYFGPGTRLLVL.

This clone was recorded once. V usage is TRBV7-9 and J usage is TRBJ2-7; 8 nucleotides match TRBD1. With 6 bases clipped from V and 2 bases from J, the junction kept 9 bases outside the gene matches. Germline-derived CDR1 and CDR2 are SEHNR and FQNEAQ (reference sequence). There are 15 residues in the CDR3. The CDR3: CASSSTGTGAYEQYF. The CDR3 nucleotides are TGTGCCAGCAGTTCAACCGGGACAGGCGCCTACGAGCAGTACTTC.

This chain's CDR3 is CASSEQGYQPQHF. The CDR3 DNA reads TGTGCCAGCAGTGAACAGGGTTATCAGCCCCAGCATTTT. The chain has TRBV2 and TRBJ1-5; TRBD1 is a possible D gene (5 bases). Germline values: CDR1 SNHLY, CDR2 FYNNEI. This CDR3 is built from 13 residues. Trimming shortened V by 2 bases and J by 5 bases, and 7 bases separated the two germline ends.

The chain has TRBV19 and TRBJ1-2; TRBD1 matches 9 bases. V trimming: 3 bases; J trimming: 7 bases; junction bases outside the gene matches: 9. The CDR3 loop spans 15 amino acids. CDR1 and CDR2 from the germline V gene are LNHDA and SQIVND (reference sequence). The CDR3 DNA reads TGTGCCAGTAGTATTTCGACAGGGGGTCTCTTTGGCTACACCTTC. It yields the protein CASSISTGGLFGYTF.

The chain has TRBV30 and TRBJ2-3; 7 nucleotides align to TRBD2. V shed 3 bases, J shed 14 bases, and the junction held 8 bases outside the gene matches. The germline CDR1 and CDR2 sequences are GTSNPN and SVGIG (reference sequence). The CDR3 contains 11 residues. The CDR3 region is CAWSLSGSRYF. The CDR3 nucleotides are TGTGCCTGGAGCCTTAGCGGGTCCCGGTATTTT.

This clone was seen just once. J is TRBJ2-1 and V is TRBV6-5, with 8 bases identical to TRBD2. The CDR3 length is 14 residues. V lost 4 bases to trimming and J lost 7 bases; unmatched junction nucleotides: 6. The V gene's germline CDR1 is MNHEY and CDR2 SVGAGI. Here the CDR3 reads CASSSAGGSNEQFF. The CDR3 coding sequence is TGTGCCAGCAGTTCTGCGGGGGGCTCGAATGAGCAGTTCTTC.

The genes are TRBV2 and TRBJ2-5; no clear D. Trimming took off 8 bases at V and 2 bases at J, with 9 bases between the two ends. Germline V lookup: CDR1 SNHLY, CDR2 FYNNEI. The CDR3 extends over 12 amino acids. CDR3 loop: CASEVRQETQYF. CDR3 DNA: TGTGCCAGCGAAGTTCGGCAAGAGACCCAGTACTTC.

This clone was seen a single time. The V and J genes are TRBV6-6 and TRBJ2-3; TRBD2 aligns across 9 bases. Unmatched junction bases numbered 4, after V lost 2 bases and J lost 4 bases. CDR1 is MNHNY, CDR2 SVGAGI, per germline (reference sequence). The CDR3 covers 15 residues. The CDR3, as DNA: TGTGCCAGCAGTTACACGCGGGAGGGCTCAGATACGCAGTATTTT. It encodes CASSYTREGSDTQYF.

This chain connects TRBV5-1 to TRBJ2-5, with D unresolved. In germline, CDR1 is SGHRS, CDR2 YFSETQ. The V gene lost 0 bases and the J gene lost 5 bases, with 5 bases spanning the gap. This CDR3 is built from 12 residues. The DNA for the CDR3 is TGCGCCAGCAGCTTGGATCTGGAGACCCAGTACTTC. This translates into CASSLDLETQYF.

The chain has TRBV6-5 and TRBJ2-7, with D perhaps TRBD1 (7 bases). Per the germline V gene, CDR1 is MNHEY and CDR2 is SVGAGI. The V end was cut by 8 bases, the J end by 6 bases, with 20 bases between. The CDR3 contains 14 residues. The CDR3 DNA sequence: TGTGCCAGCCAAACCGGGCAGGGGGGCCCCGAGCAGTACTTC. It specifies CASQTGQGGPEQYF.

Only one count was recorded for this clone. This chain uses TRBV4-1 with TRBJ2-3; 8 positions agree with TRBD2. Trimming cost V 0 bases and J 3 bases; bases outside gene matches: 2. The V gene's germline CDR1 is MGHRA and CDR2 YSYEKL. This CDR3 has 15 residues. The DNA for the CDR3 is TGCGCCAGCAGCCAAGAACTAGCGGAGACAGATACGCAGTATTTT. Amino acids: CASSQELAETDTQYF.

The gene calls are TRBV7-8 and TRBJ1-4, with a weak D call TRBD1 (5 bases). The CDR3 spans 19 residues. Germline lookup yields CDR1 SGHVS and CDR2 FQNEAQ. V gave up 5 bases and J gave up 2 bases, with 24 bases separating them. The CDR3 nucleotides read TGTGCCAGCAGCAATAGGGACTGGGGAGTCGTGGCGACTAATGAAAAACTGTTTTTT. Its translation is CASSNRDWGVVATNEKLFF.

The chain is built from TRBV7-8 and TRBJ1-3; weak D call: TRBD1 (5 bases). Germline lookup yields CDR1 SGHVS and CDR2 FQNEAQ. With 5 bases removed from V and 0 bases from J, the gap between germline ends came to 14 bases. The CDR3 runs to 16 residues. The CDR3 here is CASSPQWGGSGNTIYF. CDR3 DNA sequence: TGTGCCAGCAGCCCTCAGTGGGGGGGCTCTGGAAACACCATATATTTT.

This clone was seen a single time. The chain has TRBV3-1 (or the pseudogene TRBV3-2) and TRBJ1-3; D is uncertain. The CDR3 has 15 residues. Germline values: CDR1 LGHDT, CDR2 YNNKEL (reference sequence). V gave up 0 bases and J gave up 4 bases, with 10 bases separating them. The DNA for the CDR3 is TGTGCCAGCAGCCAAGATCTTACTCCAGGAAACACCATATATTTT. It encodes CASSQDLTPGNTIYF.

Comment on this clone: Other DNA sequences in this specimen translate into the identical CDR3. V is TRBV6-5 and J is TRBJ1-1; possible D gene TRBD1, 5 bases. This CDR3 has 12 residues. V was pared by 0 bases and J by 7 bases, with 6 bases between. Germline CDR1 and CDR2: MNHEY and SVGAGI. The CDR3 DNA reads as TGTGCCAGCAGTTACTCGGGGCATGAAGCTTTCTTT. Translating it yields CASSYSGHEAFF.

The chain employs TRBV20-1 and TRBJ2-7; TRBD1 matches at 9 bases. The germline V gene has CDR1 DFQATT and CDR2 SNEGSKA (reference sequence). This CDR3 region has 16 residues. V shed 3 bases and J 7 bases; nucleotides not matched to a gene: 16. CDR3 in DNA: TGCAGTGCTAGTGGTCCCCCGGACAGGGGTGTGCGGGAGCAGTACTTC. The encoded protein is CSASGPPDRGVREQYF.

The CDR3 region is CASSLIPGRDTEAFF. The CDR3 DNA sequence: TGTGCCAGCAGCTTAATTCCAGGGAGGGACACTGAAGCTTTCTTT. The chain links TRBV7-3 to TRBJ1-1, with D possibly TRBD1 on 5 matching bases. Trimming stripped 1 base from V and 3 bases from J, with 12 bases between. The CDR3 has 15 amino acids. Germline V CDR1 and CDR2: SGHTA, FQGTGA.